Below are 22 T cell receptor beta chains sequenced from a single sample in a study of Graves' ophthalmopathy and Graves' hyperthyroidism. The study amplified TCR beta CDR3 regions using RNA transcripts. The workflow started with a first-round RT-PCR run with HTBI primers and then moved on to a second-round multiplex PCR. Each CDR3 protein is one row after TCRdb ran MiXCR on the multiplex PCR reads. Of approximately 380,000 distinct CDR3 sequences listed, about 21% are singletons. Sequencing was done on a sample of peripheral blood. These receptor sequences come from a woman between 18 and 29 years old with stable Graves' hyperthyroidism.

This clonotype was seen many times. The chain carries TRBV30 and TRBJ2-7; TRBD1 matches 12 bases. With 4 bases clipped from V and 10 bases from J, the junction kept 11 bases outside the gene matches. Germline V gene lookup returns CDR1 GTSNPN and CDR2 SVGIG (reference sequence). The CDR3 sequence is 14 residues long. The CDR3 spells CAWNPGTGGLEQYF. In DNA, the CDR3 is TGTGCCTGGAACCCCGGGACAGGGGGCTTAGAACAGTACTTC.

This clonotype appeared many times. V and J are TRBV18 and TRBJ2-7; D gene uncertain. This CDR3 has 14 amino acids. Trimming cost V 5 bases and J 2 bases, with 13 bases left between them. Germline CDR1 reads KGHSH; CDR2 reads LQKENI. The CDR3 sequence is CASSTWSPPYEQYF. DNA of the CDR3: TGTGCCAGCTCAACCTGGTCCCCCCCCTACGAGCAGTACTTC. The full variable domain, its missing parts supplied by reference TRBV18 and TRBJ2-7, is NAGVMQNPRHLVRRRGQEARLRCSPMKGHSHVYWYRQLPEEGLKFMVYLQKENIIDESGMPKERFSAEFPKEGPSILRIQQVVRGDSAAYFCASSTWSPPYEQYFGPGTRLTVT.

This clonotype was picked up many times. The chain links TRBV4-3 to TRBJ1-5, with 7 bases aligning to TRBD1. The trim removed 1 base at V and 7 bases at J, leaving 7 bases unmatched. Germline-derived CDR1 and CDR2 are LGHNA and YSLEER. The CDR3 has 15 residues. The CDR3 DNA follows: TGCGCCAGCAGCCAAGTTAGGGGGCGATACCAGCCCCAGCATTTT. Encoded protein: CASSQVRGRYQPQHF.

This clonotype was recorded many times. The chain is built from TRBV4-1 and TRBJ2-7, with 7 bases identical to TRBD2. The germline CDR1 and CDR2 sequences are MGHRA and YSYEKL. This CDR3 is built from 17 residues. Losses at the gene ends were 1 base for V and 0 bases for J; bases not matched to a gene: 9. CDR3 in DNA: TGCGCCAGCAGCCAAGTGGGAGGCGGGGGTCACTCCTACGAGCAGTACTTC. Encoded protein: CASSQVGGGGHSYEQYF.

V is TRBV20-1 and J is TRBJ2-7; 9 bases line up with TRBD2. Per the germline V gene, CDR1 is DFQATT and CDR2 is SNEGSKA (reference sequence). The trim removed 6 bases at V and 7 bases at J, leaving 13 bases unmatched. There are 14 residues in the CDR3. CDR3 sequence (DNA): TGCAGTGCCGCCCTTAGCGGGAGTCAGGGGGAGCAGTACTTC. It specifies CSAALSGSQGEQYF.

V usage is TRBV5-1 and J usage is TRBJ1-1; D might be TRBD1 (5 bases). Germline CDR1 is SGHRS and CDR2 is YFSETQ. The CDR3 consists of 15 residues. Deletions cut 0 bases from V and 4 bases from J, with 13 bases between. Here the CDR3 reads CASSLGGVGGTEAFF. In nucleotides, the CDR3 is TGCGCCAGCAGCTTGGGGGGGGTCGGGGGCACTGAAGCTTTCTTT.

This clonotype was seen repeatedly, ten times or more. The chain employs TRBV6-2 or TRBV6-3 and TRBJ2-7; 7 nucleotides match TRBD2. The CDR3 runs to 16 residues. Trimming at V came to 2 bases and at J to 0 bases, leaving 7 bases not matched to a gene. CDR1 and CDR2 (germline): MNHEY, SVGEGT. This chain's CDR3 is CASSYRGGFSSYEQYF. In nucleotides, the CDR3 is TGTGCCAGCAGTTACCGCGGGGGTTTTAGCTCCTACGAGCAGTACTTC.

This clonotype was seen ten or more times. The V call is TRBV5-6, the J call TRBJ2-5; the D gene is possibly TRBD1 (6 bases). There are 13 residues in the CDR3. The V gene's germline CDR1 is SGHDT and CDR2 YYEEEE. V shed 5 bases and J shed 2 bases, with 10 bases lying between them. Here the CDR3 reads CASRRTAQETQYF. For the CDR3, the DNA is TGTGCCAGCAGACGGACAGCTCAAGAGACCCAGTACTTC.

Many counts were recorded for this clonotype. This chain connects TRBV6-1 to TRBJ1-5; D may be TRBD1 (5 bases). CDR3 length: 13 amino acids. Germline V gene sequence: CDR1 MNHNS, CDR2 SASEGT. The DNA of the CDR3 is TGTGCAGCGAAGGCCCTAGGGGATCGGCCCCAGCATTTT. Its protein is CAAKALGDRPQHF.

There are many counts of this clonotype. The V and J genes are TRBV12-3 or TRBV12-4 and TRBJ1-1; maybe TRBD1 (5 bases). The V and J ends lost 6 bases and 0 bases respectively, with 20 bases between them. The CDR3 extends over 17 amino acids. The CDR3 here is CASRWRVPWGMNTEAFF. In nucleotides, the CDR3 is TGTGCCAGCAGATGGAGGGTCCCATGGGGGATGAACACTGAAGCTTTCTTT.

This clonotype occurred once. This rearrangement joins TRBV7-9 to TRBJ1-2, with TRBD1 identical over 10 bases. The trim removed 6 bases at V and 5 bases at J, leaving 6 bases unmatched. This CDR3 is 14 amino acids long. Germline CDR1 is SEHNR and CDR2 is FQNEAQ (reference sequence). The CDR3 DNA reads TGTGCCAGCAGACGTCCGGGACAGGGGTATGGCTACACCTTC. Its translation: CASRRPGQGYGYTF.

The J gene is TRBJ2-5, the V gene TRBV20-1, with D hard to call. Trimming stripped 5 bases from V and 3 bases from J, with 10 bases between. The germline gives CDR1 DFQATT, CDR2 SNEGSKA (reference sequence). This CDR3 is built from 12 residues. Here the CDR3 reads CSAPVGKETQYF. The CDR3 DNA follows: TGCAGTGCTCCAGTAGGGAAAGAGACCCAGTACTTC.

The chain is built from TRBV6-5 and TRBJ2-5, with unresolved D. There are 13 residues in the CDR3. Deletions cut 6 bases from V and 0 bases from J, with 8 bases between. In germline, CDR1 is MNHEY, CDR2 SVGAGI. This CDR3 is CASRARDQETQYF. In nucleotides, the CDR3 is TGTGCCAGCAGAGCTCGGGACCAAGAGACCCAGTACTTC.

This clonotype came up many times. V usage is TRBV6-5 and J usage is TRBJ2-2; D not certain. The CDR3 spans 13 residues. Trimming shortened V by 4 bases and J by 1 base, and 4 bases separated the two germline ends. Germline CDR1 is MNHEY and CDR2 is SVGAGI. The chain's CDR3 is CASSSQNTGELFF. CDR3 nucleotides: TGTGCCAGCAGTTCCCAGAACACCGGGGAGCTGTTTTTT.

This clonotype was seen only a few times. This chain uses TRBV6-5 with TRBJ2-7, with 9 bases aligning to TRBD2. Trimming cost V 4 bases and J 6 bases; bases outside gene matches: 7. Germline V gene lookup returns CDR1 MNHEY and CDR2 SVGAGI. This CDR3 comprises 14 residues. The DNA for the CDR3 is TGTGCCAGCAGTTTCCAGCGGGGGGACGGCGAGCAGTACTTC. Its translation is CASSFQRGDGEQYF.

The sample holds many counts of this clonotype. Germline and junction disagree at one end, which may indicate a read error. The chain carries TRBV28 and TRBJ2-5, with D unclear. CDR1 and CDR2 from the germline V gene are MDHEN and SYDVKM. The CDR3 totals 14 residues. The CDR3 here is CASSLWETQVTQYF. The CDR3 DNA follows: TGTGCCAGCAGTTTATGGGAAACGCAAGTGACCCAGTACTTC.

This clonotype was found many times. The chain employs TRBV29-1 and TRBJ2-7, with a possible D match to TRBD1 (5 bases). The V gene's germline CDR1 is SQVTM and CDR2 ANQGSEA. Deletions cut 4 bases from V and 6 bases from J, with 10 bases between. The CDR3 sequence is 11 residues long. The CDR3 sequence: CSVGQGTEQYF. CDR3 nucleotides: TGCAGCGTTGGGCAGGGCACCGAGCAGTACTTC.

This chain connects TRBV6-1 to TRBJ1-1; D not certain. Matching the DNA end better, TRBJ2-5 makes the J call doubtful. Per germline, CDR1 MNHNS and CDR2 SASEGT. The CDR3 runs 13 residues. The CDR3 DNA is TGTGCCAGCAGTGAAAATTATCGAGAGACCCAGTACTTC. It specifies CASSENYRETQYF.

This clonotype was seen ten or more times. This rearrangement joins TRBV2 to TRBJ2-7; TRBD1 matches at 10 bases. Trimming at V came to 8 bases and at J to 7 bases, leaving 11 bases not matched to a gene. CDR1 and CDR2 from the germline V gene are SNHLY and FYNNEI. CDR3 length: 14 residues. The CDR3 loop is CASLSGTGVGEQYF. In DNA form, the CDR3 reads TGTGCCAGCCTCTCCGGGACAGGGGTTGGGGAGCAGTACTTC.

J is TRBJ1-2 and V is TRBV6-1, with 10 bases lining up with TRBD1. The CDR3 totals 14 residues. In germline, CDR1 is MNHNS, CDR2 SASEGT. Trimming at V came to 7 bases and at J to 8 bases, leaving 10 bases not matched to a gene. CDR3 in amino acids: CASTKDGTGVGYTF. As DNA, the CDR3 is TGTGCCAGCACAAAAGACGGGACAGGGGTCGGCTACACCTTC.

In its sample, this clonotype was seen many times. The chain uses TRBV19 and TRBJ2-7; unclear D gene. V lost 6 bases and J 2 bases, leaving 11 bases between the germline ends. The CDR3 has 13 amino acids. Germline assignment: CDR1 LNHDA and CDR2 SQIVND (reference sequence). The CDR3 sequence is CASSRIPTYEQYF. In DNA, the CDR3 is TGTGCCAGTAGCCGAATTCCTACCTACGAGCAGTACTTC. The whole variable domain, remainder taken from reference TRBV19 and TRBJ2-7, is DGGITQSPKYLFRKEGQNVTLSCEQNLNHDAMYWYRQDPGQGLRLIYYSQIVNDFQKGDIAEGYSVSREKKESFPLTVTSAQKNPTAFYLCASSRIPTYEQYFGPGTRLTVT.

This clonotype was recorded many times. This chain connects TRBV6-5 to TRBJ1-5; D call uncertain. V lost 2 bases to trimming and J lost 5 bases, with 10 bases between them. This CDR3 comprises 14 residues. Germline lookup yields CDR1 MNHEY and CDR2 SVGAGI. The CDR3 is CASSYQNGDQPQHF. The CDR3 DNA reads TGTGCCAGCAGTTACCAAAACGGGGATCAGCCCCAGCATTTT.